The rows below give T cell receptor beta chains drawn from one sample of a study of shared clonotypes between healthy human individuals. The method was immunoSEQ multiplex PCR; TCRdb's version includes in-frame clones alone and lacks a portion of them. The sample carries roughly 1,800,000 clones, over 85% recorded once. The source material was naive CD8+ T cells sorted from blood. The receptor source for this set is a man aged 18 to 29 in good health. CDR3s include the opening cysteine and the closing phenylalanine or tryptophan. The D gene is left open where the match is weak. Expanded clones are given a class, and other clones once, few, many or no size at all.

>TRBJ2-7|TRBD2|TRBV5-4|-
CASSFGRGGSYEQYF
TGTGCCAGCAGCTTCGGTCGGGGGGGCTCCTACGAGCAGTACTTC
>TRBJ1-3|-|TRBV9|-
CASMADSGSGNTIYF
TGTGCCAGCATGGCGGACAGCGGCTCTGGAAACACCATATATTTT
>TRBJ2-1|-|TRBV4-1|-
CASSQRGGYNEQFF
TGCGCCAGCAGCCAAAGGGGAGGCTACAATGAGCAGTTCTTC
>TRBJ1-4|-|TRBV7-6|-
CASSAAKDTNEKLFF
TGTGCCAGCAGCGCAGCCAAAGACACTAATGAAAAACTGTTTTTT
>TRBJ2-7|-|TRBV5-1|few
CASSLDSYSYEQYF
TGCGCCAGCAGCTTGGACAGCTACTCCTACGAGCAGTACTTC
>TRBJ2-3|TRBD1|TRBV11-3|-
CASSPGTATSTDTQYF
TGTGCCAGCAGCCCCGGGACAGCAACTAGCACAGATACGCAGTATTTT
>TRBJ2-7|-|TRBV30|-
CAWRGRGHRDEQYF
TGTGCCTGGAGGGGTCGGGGACATCGCGACGAGCAGTACTTC
>TRBJ2-7|TRBD2|TRBV7-9|-
CASSLRTSGSYEQYF
TGTGCCAGCAGCCTAAGGACTAGCGGTTCCTACGAGCAGTACTTC
>TRBJ2-7|-|TRBV19|-
CASSIRGPSYEQYF
TGTGCCAGTAGTATCCGCGGGCCCTCCTACGAGCAGTACTTC
>TRBJ2-7|TRBD1|TRBV28|-
CASSPLGTGGHEQYF
TGTGCCAGCAGTCCTCTCGGGACAGGGGGCCACGAGCAGTACTTC
>TRBJ2-5|-|TRBV7-9|-
CASSTPQGQETQYF
TGTGCCAGCAGCACTCCCCAGGGGCAAGAGACCCAGTACTTC
>TRBJ2-2|-|TRBV28|-
CASSLRQMGTGELFF
TGTGCCAGCAGTTTACGACAGATGGGCACCGGGGAGCTGTTTTTT
>TRBJ1-1|-|TRBV29-1|-
CSVEVLGPIYNTEAFF
TGCAGCGTTGAAGTGCTGGGACCCATATACAACACTGAAGCTTTCTTT
>TRBJ1-1|-|TRBV28|-
CASSFRGLNTEAFF
TGTGCCAGCAGTTTCCGGGGGTTAAACACTGAAGCTTTCTTT
>TRBJ2-5|TRBD1|TRBV7-9|-
CASSPPGGETQYF
TGTGCCAGCAGCCCTCCAGGGGGCGAGACCCAGTACTTC
>TRBJ1-6|-|TRBV9|-
CASSVDHSPLHF
TGTGCCAGCAGCGTAGATCATTCACCCCTCCACTTT
>TRBJ2-7|TRBD2|TRBV5-6|-
CASSLELAGRVYEQYF
TGTGCCAGCAGCTTGGAGCTAGCGGGTAGGGTCTACGAGCAGTACTTC
>TRBJ2-2|-|TRBV9|-
CASSVSGDSGELFF
TGTGCCAGCAGCGTCTCGGGGGATTCCGGGGAGCTGTTTTTT
>TRBJ1-5|-|TRBV5-8|-
CASSLDGYSNQPQHF
TGTGCCAGCAGCTTGGATGGGTATAGCAATCAGCCCCAGCATTTT
>TRBJ2-1|-|TRBV6-5|-
CASSYEGEEQFF
TGTGCCAGCAGTTACGAAGGAGAGGAGCAGTTCTTC
>TRBJ2-6|-|TRBV19|-
CASSPRQFGANVLTF
TGTGCCAGTAGTCCCCGACAGTTTGGGGCCAACGTCCTGACTTTC
>TRBJ1-1|-|TRBV5-1|-
CASSQAGELNTEAFF
TGCGCCAGCAGCCAGGCTGGAGAGTTGAACACTGAAGCTTTCTTT
>TRBJ1-2|-|TRBV28|-
CASSLRTQDQGYTF
TGTGCCAGCAGTTTACGGACACAAGACCAGGGCTACACCTTC
>TRBJ2-1|TRBD1|TRBV6-5|-
CASSYSTGERYNEQFF
TGTGCCAGCAGTTACTCGACAGGGGAGCGTTACAATGAGCAGTTCTTC
>TRBJ1-1|-|TRBV6-5|-
CASSYLVGSYDTEAFF
TGTGCCAGCAGTTACTTGGTGGGCAGCTACGACACTGAAGCTTTCTTT
>TRBJ2-1|-|TRBV5-1|-
CASSLEPSSQGAYNEQFF
TGCGCCAGCAGCTTGGAACCCTCGAGTCAGGGAGCGTACAATGAGCAGTTCTTC
>TRBJ2-2|TRBD2|TRBV11-2|-
CASSFPTSGNPNTGELFF
TGTGCCAGCAGCTTCCCGACTAGCGGGAACCCGAACACCGGGGAGCTGTTTTTT
>TRBJ2-1|-|TRBV4-3|-
CASSQAYQNSYNEQFF
TGCGCCAGCAGCCAAGCCTACCAAAACTCCTACAATGAGCAGTTCTTC
>TRBJ1-3|TRBD1|TRBV29-1|-
CSVEDSWTGRNTIYF
TGCAGCGTTGAAGATTCCTGGACAGGACGCAACACCATATATTTT
>TRBJ2-1|-|TRBV5-4|-
CASSLLEKQFF
TGTGCCAGCAGCTTACTTGAGAAGCAGTTCTTC